This T cell receptor beta chain was found in a study of Ad26.COV2.S vaccination and SARS-CoV-2 variants. The wider study: Once, or twice with 56 days between doses, Ad26.COV2.S was given intramuscularly.

The study's findings and limits: Breadth of non-spike TCRs did not differ between vaccinees and placebo recipients. Substantial post-vaccination breadth of spike-specific CD8+ and CD4+ T cell responses was reported.

Produced via immunoSEQ multiplex PCR; TCRdb's table is partial and in-frame only. In the table there are 440,000 or so clones, around 91% of which are singletons. CDR1 and CDR2 from the germline V gene are ENHRY and SYGVKD. The ends were cut back, 6 bases at V and 2 bases at J, with 18 bases in the middle. This CDR3 is 16 amino acids long. The treatment: 19 received Ad26.COV2.S at low or high dose, single or two shots; about 5 received placebo; per-sample allocation not given. The study sampled participants on day 63 after the first vaccine or placebo injection. The shot given was an Ad26 vector that makes Wuhan-strain SARS-CoV-2 spike. To note about this clone: Its antigen is not identified.

The input for sequencing was peripheral blood, taken in a trial of Ad26.COV2.S vaccine versus placebo. The V call is TRBV10-3, the J call TRBJ2-3; the D call may be TRBD1 or TRBD2 (5 bases each). The clonotype originates from a person between 18 and 65 years old who received the Ad26.COV2.S COVID-19 vaccine or a placebo. DNA for the CDR3: TGTGCCATCAGGAGTCGGGACGGGTCCTTCACAGATACGCAGTATTTT. Its protein product is CAIRSRDGSFTDTQYF.